A selection of T cell receptor beta chains follows, all from one sample in a study of memory CD4+ T cells and cytomegalovirus serostatus. Clones were sequenced by immunoSEQ multiplex PCR, and TCRdb holds only the in-frame ones, with some missing. The sample lists around 54,000 clones; about 73% were seen once. The specimen sequenced was memory CD4+ T cells from blood. Every receptor here comes from an adult in good health and CMV-seropositive. CDR3s include the opening cysteine and the closing phenylalanine or tryptophan.

TRBV7-6	TRBJ2-2	CASSYNTGPSNTGELFF
TRBV28	TRBJ1-3	CASSLYTGGSGNTIYF
TRBV10-2	TRBJ2-1	CASREYNEQFF
TRBV19	TRBJ1-2	CASSSPWTAGNYGYTF
TRBV6-6	TRBJ2-1	CASSRGLSYNEQFF
TRBV10-3	TRBJ1-1	CAISETEGAANTEAFF
TRBV5-1	TRBJ1-4	CASSLGATSREKLFF
TRBV28	TRBJ2-7	CASTPWRSLSSYEQYF
TRBV5-1	TRBJ2-1	CASSSGPVGVSHEQFF
TRBV29-1	TRBJ1-3	CSVEAVGNTIYF
TRBV29-1	TRBJ1-1	CSVRGVNTEAFF
TRBV19	TRBJ2-5	CASSILSPRGGETQYF
TRBV29-1	TRBJ2-7	CSAGHLSYEQYF
TRBV6-6	TRBJ1-2	CASSTTGGVNYGYTF
TRBV10-3	TRBJ2-1	CAISAENEQFF
TRBV27	TRBJ2-3	CASRLAGTDTQYF
TRBV6-1	TRBJ1-2	CASSEYGTGSGGYTF
TRBV7-2	TRBJ1-4	CASSPPGHLNEKLFF
TRBV6-1	TRBJ1-2	CATEHREAPNYGYTF
TRBV4-1	TRBJ2-5	CASSQVPETQYF
TRBV20-1	TRBJ1-5	CTLREPQHF
TRBV7-2	TRBJ2-1	CASSFGGSTYNEQFF